This T cell receptor beta chain was identified in a study of beta chain features in type 1 diabetes. Study-level results: In all four CD4+ subsets, TCRB CDR3 length was significantly, moderately reduced in type 1 diabetes.

Concerning this clone: Antigen specificity is unknown.

Every bit of the isolated RNA underwent reverse transcription, so sequencing read expressed TCRB transcripts. TCRdb's table, derived via immunoSEQ multiplex PCR, lists solely in-frame clones and lacks some. Seen here are some 640,000 clones, more than 13% observed once, and the top ten hold nearly 0.04%. Germline CDR1 reads SGHAT; CDR2 reads FQDESV (reference sequence). V lost 2 bases, J lost 13 bases, and 12 bases stayed unmatched. This CDR3 region has 14 residues. The sequence was collected from a man younger than 30 with type 1 diabetes. The sequenced sample consisted of naive CD4+ T cells from blood. The chain employs TRBV11-1 and TRBJ1-2; 8 nucleotides line up with TRBD1. CDR3 sequence: CASSLLPGTGLITF. In nucleotides, the CDR3 is TGTGCCAGCAGCTTACTCCCCGGGACAGGTCTTATCACCTTC.